The T cell receptor beta chain described here comes from a study of T cell repertoires in cytomegalovirus infection. About the research overall: In public TCR beta signatures, there were indications of both CMV infection and matching HLA type.

Trimming shortened V by 4 bases and J by 7 bases, and 10 bases separated the two germline ends. The V gene's germline CDR1 is SQVTM and CDR2 ANQGSEA. This CDR3 has 12 residues. TCRdb fed the reads into MiXCR, producing one record per CDR3 protein. The table lists under 350,000 distinct CDR3 sequences, around 9.6% of them singletons. The sample holds a few counts of this clonotype. The antigen is undetermined. General observations from the study: HLA-C-restricted CMV-specific TCR beta clonotypes prevailed in the ex vivo response. Frequencies of public TCR beta families were cumulated, and this identified carriers of CMV plus the relevant HLA.

The chain combines TRBV29-1 with TRBJ2-2; D is possibly TRBD1 (6 bases). The sample comprised PBMCs. The receptor was derived from a human donor in good health (CMV status not recorded). Some clones in this sample may be carry-over from other donors' samples. Written as DNA, the CDR3 is TGCAGCGTTGCAGGGGCCAACGGGGAGCTGTTTTTT. It specifies CSVAGANGELFF.